This T cell receptor beta chain appears in the sequencing data of a study of post-analysis software for immune sequencing data (dated by TCRdb to the mid-2010s). Looking at the study overall: Relapsing-remitting, secondary progressive and progressive-relapsing multiple sclerosis were recorded as disease courses, and subtype annotation was lacking for some patients. The patient repertoires were set against ten to eleven previously published healthy control repertoires from donors whose ages ranged from roughly 6 to 27 years. A subset of samples was prepared in parallel using single-end sample barcoding, then pooled and co-amplified after Illumina adapter ligation.

General study outcomes and caveats: Direct clustering with F measure showed strong co-clustering of samples prepared in the same batch, prompting a batch-effect correction. A handful of TRBV segments, including TRBV5-6, TRBV5-1 and TRBV20-1, were significantly more frequent in patients than controls. The multiple sclerosis patient group was slightly younger than the control group. Compared with controls, multiple sclerosis patients had significantly lower normalized Chao1 diversity, a finding suggesting substantial peripheral T-cell clonal expansion.

Preparation of the library involved PCR. TCRdb lists the instrument as Illumina HiSeq 2500. To reduce PCR and sequencing biases, unique molecular identifiers were built into the TCR beta cDNA libraries. Roughly 0.5 million cDNA molecules were obtained per 1 to 10 million input T cells, so each molecule approximated one T cell. The patient libraries were prepared and sequenced using the same protocol as the earlier healthy control dataset. Samples belonging to the same batch were prepared together, multiplexed and sequenced on a shared HiSeq lane. The original methods were these. Raw barcoded reads were processed with MIGEC, discarding single-read molecular identifier groups before consensus assembly and CDR3 extraction. Clonotype tables were post-analysed with VDJtools, and diversity was normalized by down-sampling all datasets to the smallest sample size. Repertoire overlap clustering matched CDR3 amino acid but not nucleotide sequences to correct batch-related cross-sample contamination. Using fastp at Q25 and MiXCR, TCRdb reprocessed the public reads and kept productive beta chains. Rows matching on CDR3 protein sequence are summarized as one entry with the most common DNA and genes. These V and J calls originate from TCRdb's pipeline instead of the authors' own analysis. For this sample the table gives about 770,000 distinct CDR3 sequences, of which about 43% were detected only once. Approximately 5% of the sample comes from the top ten.

To demonstrate the VDJtools post-analysis software, TCR beta repertoires were profiled from the peripheral blood of more than 10 young patients with multiple sclerosis. The multiple sclerosis patients were children and adolescents ranging in age from roughly 6 to 16 years. This clonotype was counted a few times. There is no known antigen for this receptor. No quality values exist for individual bases; no much larger clone is one base distant. At the junction V is shortened by 1 base and J by 3 bases; bases outside the gene matches: 9. CDR1 SNHLY and CDR2 FYNNEI are derived from the germline V gene. From cysteine to phenylalanine, the CDR3 is 18 amino acids long. Only the CDR3 DNA stays, 54 bases, in frame from base 1.

The V gene is TRBV2 and the J gene is TRBJ2-3, and TRBD2 aligns with 11 junction nucleotides. The TCR comes from a girl between 10 and 17 years old with multiple sclerosis. The sequenced sample consisted of blood. The CDR3 amino acid sequence is: CASSEGGRLAGRTDTQYF. The nucleotide sequence is given as TGTGCCAGCAGTGAAGGCGGGCGACTAGCGGGACGAACAGATACGCAGTATTTT.